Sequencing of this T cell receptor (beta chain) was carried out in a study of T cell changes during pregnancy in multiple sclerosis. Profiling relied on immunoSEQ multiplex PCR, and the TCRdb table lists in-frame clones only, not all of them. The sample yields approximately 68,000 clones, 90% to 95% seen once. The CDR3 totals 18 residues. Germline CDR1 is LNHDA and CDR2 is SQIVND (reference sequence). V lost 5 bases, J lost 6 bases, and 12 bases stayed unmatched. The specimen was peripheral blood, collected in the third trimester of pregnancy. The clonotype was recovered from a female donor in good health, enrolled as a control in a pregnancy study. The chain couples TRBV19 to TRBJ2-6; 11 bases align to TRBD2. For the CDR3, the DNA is TGTGCCAGTAGTCTTGGGGGACTAGCGGAGGCGTCGGCCAACGTCCTGACTTTC. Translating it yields CASSLGGLAEASANVLTF. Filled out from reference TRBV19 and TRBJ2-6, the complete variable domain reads DGGITQSPKYLFRKEGQNVTLSCEQNLNHDAMYWYRQDPGQGLRLIYYSQIVNDFQKGDIAEGYSVSREKKESFPLTVTSAQKNPTAFYLCASSLGGLAEASANVLTFGAGSRLTVL.